One sample yielded the 31 T cell receptor beta chains listed below, sequenced in a study of identical twins. TCRdb itself ran the 5' RACE reads through MiXCR, one entry per CDR3 protein. Of approximately 630,000 distinct CDR3 sequences in the sample, about 7.1% were seen once. These records were also assigned to another study, of yellow fever vaccine responses in identical twins.

The sequenced sample consisted of PBMCs. The origin of the receptors is a woman aged 18-29 years in good health.

This clonotype was counted only a few times. This chain joins TRBV12-3 or TRBV12-4 and TRBJ2-7; D might be TRBD2 (5 bases). The CDR3 spans 13 residues. Trimming cost V 7 bases and J 3 bases, with 13 bases left between them. CDR3: CASTSQEDYEQYF. The CDR3 DNA reads TGTGCCAGCACCTCCCAGGAGGACTACGAGCAGTACTTC.

This clonotype was counted ten times or more. The rearrangement joins TRBV5-1 to TRBJ1-2; 7 nucleotides match TRBD1. CDR1 is SGHRS and CDR2 is YFSETQ in the germline V gene. The V segment lost 3 bases and the J segment 9 bases; nucleotides outside the gene matches: 11. The CDR3 contains 14 residues. DNA for the CDR3: TGCGCCAGCAGCTCAATGACAGGGTACGAAAGCTACACCTTC. This encodes CASSSMTGYESYTF.

This clonotype has just a few counts. This rearrangement joins TRBV7-8 to TRBJ2-7; 10 nucleotides align to TRBD2. CDR1 is SGHVS and CDR2 is FQNEAQ in the germline V gene. Trimming at V came to 5 bases and at J to 4 bases, leaving 17 bases not matched to a gene. CDR3 length equals 18 residues. In nucleotides, the CDR3 is TGTGCCAGCAGCCCCCCCGGGCTAGCGGGGGTATACGGGTACGAGCAGTACTTC. It yields the protein CASSPPGLAGVYGYEQYF.

This clonotype has a count of ten or more. The chain couples TRBV29-1 to TRBJ1-1, with a possible D match to TRBD1 (5 bases). The length of the CDR3 is 13 residues. With 4 bases removed from V and 0 bases from J, the gap between germline ends came to 9 bases. The germline gives CDR1 SQVTM, CDR2 ANQGSEA. This CDR3 reads CSVATGVNTEAFF. Written as DNA, the CDR3 is TGCAGCGTTGCCACGGGGGTGAACACTGAAGCTTTCTTT.

Only a few counts were recorded for this clonotype. The J gene is TRBJ1-1, the V gene TRBV20-1; 7 bases map to TRBD1. The CDR3 loop spans 20 amino acids. Germline V gene sequence: CDR1 DFQATT, CDR2 SNEGSKA (reference sequence). The V segment lost 0 bases and the J segment 1 base; nucleotides outside the gene matches: 20. CDR3 sequence: CSARDVRGRSRSGPNTEAFF. The CDR3 DNA reads TGCAGTGCTAGAGATGTTAGGGGGCGCAGTCGGTCGGGGCCGAACACTGAAGCTTTCTTT.

In its sample, this clonotype was seen a few times. V usage is TRBV20-1 and J usage is TRBJ2-7; 7 bases are shared with TRBD2. Germline assignment: CDR1 DFQATT and CDR2 SNEGSKA (reference sequence). The CDR3 covers 14 residues. Losses at the gene ends were 4 bases for V and 4 bases for J; bases not matched to a gene: 10. In DNA, the CDR3 is TGCAGTGCTATCCTCCTGGGAGGGCCTTACGAGCAGTACTTC. Its protein is CSAILLGGPYEQYF.

Ten or more counts support this clonotype. The chain links TRBV11-2 to TRBJ2-2, with TRBD1 matching over 8 bases. V lost 5 bases and J lost 7; bases outside the gene matches: 9. Germline lookup yields CDR1 SGHAT and CDR2 FQNNGV. This CDR3 contains 15 residues. In DNA, the CDR3 is TGTGCCAGCAGCCCCAGGACAGGGTTTAACGGGGAGCTGTTTTTT. Protein: CASSPRTGFNGELFF.

About this clonotype: A much larger clone differs from this one at a single base, so this may be a read error. CDR3 DNA: TGCGCCAGCAGCTTGGAAAGGCAGACCGGGGAGCTGTTTTTT. Its protein product is CASSLERQTGELFF. V and J are TRBV5-1 and TRBJ2-2; D is unclear. Germline V gene data show CDR1 as SGHRS and CDR2 as YFSETQ. This CDR3 region has 14 residues. V was pared by 0 bases and J by 5 bases, with 8 bases between.

V gene TRBV6-5 combines with J gene TRBJ1-1; D unresolved. The CDR3 length is 13 residues. Germline values: CDR1 MNHEY, CDR2 SVGAGI. Between the trimmed V and J ends, which lost 2 bases and 5 bases, there was a span of 9 bases. CDR3 amino acids: CASSYSLGTEAFF. The CDR3 region has the DNA TGTGCCAGCAGTTACAGTTTAGGTACTGAAGCTTTCTTT.

This clonotype was observed a few times. CDR3 nucleotide sequence: TGTGCCAGCAGTCGCCGACAGGGAGTCATGAACACTGAAGCTTTCTTT. Amino acid sequence: CASSRRQGVMNTEAFF. This chain connects TRBV27 to TRBJ1-1, with 7 bases matching TRBD1. This CDR3 contains 16 residues. V trimming: 5 bases; J trimming: 0 bases; junction bases outside the gene matches: 9. Germline CDR1 and CDR2: MNHEY and SMNVEV (reference sequence).

This clonotype was found many times. The chain has TRBV20-1 and TRBJ2-5; 9 nucleotides line up with TRBD2. J gave up 5 bases and V 0 bases, and 10 bases lay outside the gene matches. Germline lookup yields CDR1 DFQATT and CDR2 SNEGSKA (reference sequence). There are 16 residues in the CDR3. CDR3: CSARDTSGSRRETQYF. The CDR3 nucleotides are TGCAGTGCTAGAGATACTAGCGGGTCTCGCCGGGAGACCCAGTACTTC.

This chain connects TRBV6-1 to TRBJ2-1; 8 bases are a match to TRBD1. The CDR3 length is 19 residues. Germline CDR1 and CDR2: MNHNS and SASEGT. V gave up 6 bases and J gave up 8 bases; unmatched junction bases: 24. The CDR3 protein is CASRSRDRLPMILLDEQFF. The CDR3 DNA reads as TGTGCCAGCAGGTCCCGGGACAGGTTGCCGATGATTTTACTCGATGAGCAGTTCTTC.

This clonotype was found a few times. V gene TRBV7-2 combines with J gene TRBJ2-2; weak D call: TRBD2 (6 bases). This CDR3 is built from 17 residues. V was cut by 1 base and J by 7 bases, with 19 bases left in between. The germline gives CDR1 SGHTA, CDR2 FQGNSA. The CDR3 region has the DNA TGTGCCAGCAGCTTAGGGCCTTGGAGGGGTCAGGGCGGGGAGCTGTTTTTT. Translated: CASSLGPWRGQGGELFF.

This chain joins TRBV7-6 and TRBJ2-7; D is undetermined. V dropped 4 bases and J dropped 2 bases, with 15 bases sitting between them. Germline V gene lookup returns CDR1 SGHVS and CDR2 FNYEAQ. This CDR3 region has 15 residues. In nucleotides, the CDR3 is TGTGCCAGCAGCTCCGACTTGGCTTTTACCTACGAGCAGTACTTC. This codes for CASSSDLAFTYEQYF. The full variable domain, rest sourced from reference TRBV7-6 and TRBJ2-7, is GAGVSQSPRYKVTKRGQDVALRCDPISGHVSLYWYRQALGQGPEFLTYFNYEAQQDKSGLPNDRFSAERPEGSISTLTIQRTEQRDSAMYRCASSSDLAFTYEQYFGPGTRLTVT.

A few counts support this clonotype. The CDR3 loop is CASTPGSSGGRELFF. CDR3 nucleotides: TGTGCCAGCACCCCGGGGTCTAGCGGGGGGAGGGAGCTGTTTTTT. V gene TRBV12-3 or TRBV12-4 combines with J gene TRBJ2-2; the match to TRBD2 covers 11 bases. The ends lost 7 bases at V and 9 bases at J; junction bases unmatched: 10. This CDR3 region has 15 residues.

In its sample, this clonotype was seen a few times. The V and J genes are TRBV15 and TRBJ2-1, with 8 bases that match TRBD1. The CDR3 is 13 amino acids. CDR1 and CDR2 from the germline V gene are LNHNV and YYDKDF (reference sequence). The V segment lost 5 bases and the J segment 5 bases; nucleotides outside the gene matches: 2. The chain's CDR3 is CATSGQGNNEQFF. For the CDR3, the DNA is TGTGCCACCAGCGGACAGGGAAACAATGAGCAGTTCTTC.

The chain uses TRBV6-5 and TRBJ2-6; weak D call: TRBD2 (7 bases). The germline V and J ends were trimmed by 4 bases and 4 bases, with 17 bases remaining between them. In germline, CDR1 is MNHEY, CDR2 SVGAGI. The CDR3 totals 17 residues. The chain's CDR3 is CASSSAGAWMGANVLTF. The CDR3, as DNA: TGTGCCAGCAGTTCTGCGGGGGCCTGGATGGGGGCCAACGTCCTGACTTTC.

This clonotype has a count of ten or more. DNA of the CDR3: TGTGCCAGCAGCCAAGCCCGGACTAGCGGGGGAGAGACCCAGTACTTC. Its translation is CASSQARTSGGETQYF. The chain employs TRBV3-1 and TRBJ2-5; 13 bases align to TRBD2. CDR3 length: 16 residues. From germline, CDR1 is LGHDT and CDR2 YNNKEL (reference sequence). V gave up 1 base and J gave up 4 bases; unmatched junction bases: 3.

This clonotype has a handful of counts. The rearrangement uses TRBV27 and TRBJ2-1; 12 bases match TRBD2. With V trimmed by 5 bases and J by 10 bases, 12 bases remained unmatched. The germline V gene encodes CDR1 MNHEY and CDR2 SMNVEV (reference sequence). The CDR3 covers 16 residues. For the CDR3, the DNA is TGTGCCAGCAGTCCCCGGCTAGCGGGAGGGGGTTGGGAGCAGTTCTTC. Protein sequence: CASSPRLAGGGWEQFF.

This clonotype has just a few counts. The rearrangement uses TRBV3-1 and TRBJ2-7; D unclear. This CDR3 region has 12 residues. Trimming stripped 3 bases from V and 7 bases from J, with 10 bases between. Germline CDR1 LGHDT, CDR2 YNNKEL (reference sequence). The CDR3 DNA follows: TGTGCCAGCAGCCATCTGGGGAAAGAGCAGTACTTC. It yields the protein CASSHLGKEQYF.

Regarding this clonotype: A read error is possible here, since a much larger clone lies one base away. V usage is TRBV28 and J usage is TRBJ2-1, with TRBD2 matching 9 bases. The J segment lost 2 bases and the V segment lost 10 bases, leaving 15 bases of the junction unmatched. The CDR3 runs 17 residues. The germline gives CDR1 MDHEN, CDR2 SYDVKM. The CDR3 region is CANSPTSSGKTYNEQFF. In nucleotides, the CDR3 is TGTGCCAACAGCCCTACCTCTAGCGGGAAAACCTACAATGAGCAGTTCTTC. Full variable domain (rest looked up from reference TRBV28 and TRBJ2-1): DVKVTQSSRYLVKRTGEKVFLECVQDMDHENMFWYRQDPGLGLRLIYFSYDVKMKEKGDIPEGYSVSREKKERFSLILESASTNQTSMYLCANSPTSSGKTYNEQFFGPGTRLTVL.

The sample holds a few counts of this clonotype. The chain carries TRBV2 and TRBJ2-7; TRBD2 matches at 16 bases. V dropped 6 bases and J dropped 4; count of bases not matched to a gene: 6. This CDR3 has 16 amino acids. CDR1 and CDR2 (germline): SNHLY, FYNNEI. This CDR3 reads CASSGTSGRGKYEQYF. The CDR3 DNA reads as TGTGCCAGCAGCGGGACTAGCGGGAGGGGCAAGTACGAGCAGTACTTC.

A few counts support this clonotype. The chain uses TRBV14 and TRBJ2-3, with D unclear. The germline V and J ends were trimmed by 3 bases and 5 bases, with 12 bases remaining between them. Germline V gives CDR1 SGHDN, CDR2 FVKESK. The CDR3 is made up of 14 amino acids. CDR3 in DNA: TGTGCCAGCAGCCATCCTGGGGTGGGAGATACGCAGTATTTT. Translating it yields CASSHPGVGDTQYF.

This clonotype appeared a few times. The chain is built from TRBV10-3 and TRBJ2-5, with D possibly being TRBD1 or TRBD2 (5 bases each). Trimming left V 3 bases short and J 3 bases short, with 17 bases between. The CDR3 spans 16 residues. The germline V gene has CDR1 ENHRY and CDR2 SYGVKD. The CDR3 reads CAISEIKGTAEETQYF. The CDR3, as DNA: TGTGCCATCAGTGAAATTAAAGGGACCGCGGAAGAGACCCAGTACTTC.

There are a few counts of this clonotype. The chain employs TRBV2 and TRBJ2-3; D uncertain. The CDR3 runs 13 residues. The germline V gene encodes CDR1 SNHLY and CDR2 FYNNEI. V lost 8 bases, J lost 2 bases, and 11 bases lay in between. CDR3 sequence: CASGNVSTDTQYF. For the CDR3, the DNA is TGTGCCAGCGGGAACGTCTCCACAGATACGCAGTATTTT.

This clonotype showed up many times. V usage is TRBV24-1 and J usage is TRBJ1-1; 9 nucleotides agree with TRBD1. CDR1 is KGHDR and CDR2 is SFDVKD in the germline V gene. This CDR3 is 19 amino acids long. V was pared by 7 bases and J by 0 bases, with 17 bases of the junction left unmatched. The CDR3 DNA is TGTGCCACCAGCCCCGGGACCCAGGGGACAGGGCCCGTGAACACTGAAGCTTTCTTT. It encodes CATSPGTQGTGPVNTEAFF.

This clonotype was seen repeatedly, ten times or more. The chain uses TRBV12-3 or TRBV12-4 and TRBJ2-7; 13 nucleotides agree with TRBD2. The CDR3 has 16 amino acids. The V gene end was trimmed by 8 bases and the J gene end by 4 bases; junction bases not matched to a gene: 11. The DNA of the CDR3 is TGTGCCAGCGGCAAACTTTGGACTAGCGGGAGTTACGAGCAGTACTTC. It yields the protein CASGKLWTSGSYEQYF.

This clonotype was counted ten times or more. The V call is TRBV10-3, the J call TRBJ1-2, with 11 bases fitting TRBD1. The CDR3 has 14 amino acids. With V trimmed by 4 bases and J by 6 bases, 4 bases remained unmatched. Germline lookup yields CDR1 ENHRY and CDR2 SYGVKD. Here the CDR3 DNA reads TGTGCCATCAGTGGGACAGGGGGCATCGATGGCTACACCTTC. It translates to CAISGTGGIDGYTF.

This clonotype has at least ten counts. The genes are TRBV24-1 and TRBJ2-1; tentatively, D is TRBD2 (6 bases). The CDR3 runs 12 residues. In germline, CDR1 is KGHDR, CDR2 SFDVKD. V dropped 6 bases and J dropped 7 bases, with 9 bases sitting between them. The CDR3 reads CATSFRGNEQFF. CDR3 in DNA: TGTGCCACCAGTTTTCGGGGGAATGAGCAGTTCTTC.

This chain links TRBV7-2 with TRBJ1-1; D remains unclear. The CDR3 loop spans 11 amino acids. V was clipped by 1 base and J by 9 bases, with 6 bases between them. CDR1 SGHTA and CDR2 FQGNSA come from the germline V gene. Here the CDR3 reads CASSLGAQAFF. CDR3 DNA sequence: TGTGCCAGCAGCTTAGGGGCGCAAGCTTTCTTT.

J is TRBJ1-4 and V is TRBV20-1; D unclear. Germline values: CDR1 DFQATT, CDR2 SNEGSKA (reference sequence). CDR3 length: 11 amino acids. The V gene lost 4 bases and the J gene lost 8 bases, with 8 bases spanning the gap. The CDR3 DNA sequence: TGCAGTGCTACCAAGCAAGAAAAACTGTTTTTT. Translated: CSATKQEKLFF.